These 11 T cell receptor beta chains share one sample of origin, sequenced in a study of blood T cell repertoires in COVID-19. TCRdb's table, derived via immunoSEQ multiplex PCR, lists solely in-frame clones and lacks some. This repertoire shows roughly 160,000 clones, more than 80% found once; its top ten account for about an eighth. The sample was PBMCs or T cells enriched from blood (not recorded which). These receptors all stem from a middle-aged man who had recovered from COVID-19.

This chain uses TRBV6-1 with TRBJ2-7; tentative D call: TRBD1 (6 bases). The V end lost 2 bases, the J end lost 3 bases, and 11 bases lay between the germline ends. CDR1 and CDR2 from the germline V gene are MNHNS and SASEGT. There are 14 residues in the CDR3. In nucleotides, the CDR3 is TGTGCCAGCAGTGAACCCACAGGGAACTACGAGCAGTACTTC. It codes for CASSEPTGNYEQYF.

This chain connects TRBV27 to TRBJ1-2; D is possibly TRBD1 (6 bases). Germline values: CDR1 MNHEY, CDR2 SMNVEV (reference sequence). There are 16 residues in the CDR3. The V gene lost 6 bases and the J gene lost 0 bases, with 17 bases spanning the gap. The CDR3 spells CASSSPTGNSNYGYTF. CDR3 DNA: TGTGCCAGCAGCTCCCCGACAGGAAACTCTAACTATGGCTACACCTTC.

The chain couples TRBV28 to TRBJ1-2; D is possibly TRBD1 (5 bases). V gave up 8 bases and J gave up 3 bases, with 13 bases separating them. The CDR3 totals 13 residues. Germline lookup yields CDR1 MDHEN and CDR2 SYDVKM. The CDR3 DNA sequence: TGTGCCAGCGAAAGGGGAGGGGACTATGGCTACACCTTC. This codes for CASERGGDYGYTF.

The V gene is TRBV15, the J gene TRBJ1-2, with 11 bases fitting TRBD1. The CDR3 sequence is 17 residues long. Germline trimming cut 4 bases from V and 1 base from J; bases unmatched to any gene: 8. CDR1 and CDR2 from the germline V gene are LNHNV and YYDKDF (reference sequence). The CDR3 nucleotides read TGTGCCACCAGCATCCCAGGACAGGGGGCCAATAACTATGGCTACACCTTC. Encoded protein: CATSIPGQGANNYGYTF.

This chain connects TRBV24-1 to TRBJ1-5, with 10 nucleotides matching TRBD1. Germline lookup yields CDR1 KGHDR and CDR2 SFDVKD. The CDR3 contains 16 residues. Trimming removed 3 bases from V and 1 base from J; junction bases left unmatched: 2. The CDR3 protein is CATSDPGQGSNQPQHF. CDR3 DNA: TGTGCCACCAGTGATCCGGGACAGGGGAGCAATCAGCCCCAGCATTTT.

The V call is TRBV12-3 or TRBV12-4, the J call TRBJ2-5, with D possibly matching TRBD2 (5 bases). This CDR3 has 13 residues. V was shortened by 8 bases and J by 4 bases, with 14 bases between the two germline ends. The CDR3 is CASSSAGRETQYF. In nucleotides, the CDR3 is TGTGCCAGCTCGTCCGCGGGCCGAGAGACCCAGTACTTC.

This sequence joins TRBV18 and TRBJ1-1; 9 nucleotides line up with TRBD1. The V segment lost 3 bases and the J segment 4 bases; nucleotides outside the gene matches: 6. CDR3 length equals 15 residues. CDR1 is KGHSH and CDR2 is LQKENI in the germline V gene. The CDR3 region has the DNA TGTGCCAGCTCACCTGGGACAGGGATTAGCACTGAAGCTTTCTTT. Protein sequence: CASSPGTGISTEAFF.

The CDR3 bases are TGCGCCAGCAGCTTAGGGCGGGGGGGTCGGAATGAGCAGTTCTTC. Its translation is CASSLGRGGRNEQFF. The genes are TRBV4-1 and TRBJ2-1; 9 bases fit TRBD2. CDR1 MGHRA and CDR2 YSYEKL come from the germline V gene. The trim removed 5 bases at V and 7 bases at J, leaving 9 bases unmatched. This CDR3 has 15 amino acids.

The rearrangement uses TRBV16 and TRBJ1-3; 7 positions match TRBD1. J was trimmed by 0 bases and V by 5 bases; bases with no gene match: 1. The CDR3 extends over 14 amino acids. CDR1 KGHSY and CDR2 FQNENV come from the germline V gene. Here the CDR3 DNA reads TGTGCCAGCAGCACAGGGGTCTCTGGAAACACCATATATTTT. Translated, it gives CASSTGVSGNTIYF.

J is TRBJ1-2 and V is TRBV5-1; perhaps TRBD1 as D (6 bases). The CDR3 runs to 14 residues. The germline V and J ends were trimmed by 0 bases and 6 bases, with 12 bases remaining between them. Looked up from germline, CDR1 is SGHRS and CDR2 is YFSETQ. Written as DNA, the CDR3 is TGCGCCAGCAGCTTGGACAGGGTCGAGGATGGCTACACCTTC. Translated: CASSLDRVEDGYTF.

This chain connects TRBV5-6 to TRBJ1-1; 10 positions match TRBD1. Per germline, CDR1 SGHDT and CDR2 YYEEEE. The CDR3 sequence is 15 residues long. Trimming cost V 4 bases and J 5 bases; bases outside gene matches: 8. CDR3 sequence: CASSHLRTGGTEAFF. For the CDR3, the DNA is TGTGCCAGCAGCCATCTCCGGACAGGGGGGACTGAAGCTTTCTTT.